Each of the 16 T cell receptor beta chains below was sequenced from the same sample in a study of T cell repertoires in aging, cancer and after chemotherapy. TCR beta rearrangements were amplified from peripheral blood genomic DNA. TRB rearrangements spanning V, D and J were amplified using mixed TRB-A/B primers. MiXCR was run by TCRdb on the multiplex PCR reads, yielding one entry per CDR3 protein. The profile covers about 10,000 distinct CDR3 sequences, with less than 25% appearing a single time and roughly an eighth taken by the ten largest. What was sequenced was blood. Every receptor here comes from a human donor with a blood cancer. The donor label of this sample is uncertain.

By frequency in the sample, this clonotype is medium-sized. This rearrangement joins TRBV29-1 to TRBJ2-1; D possibly corresponds to TRBD1 (5 bases). Germline V lookup: CDR1 SQVTM, CDR2 ANQGSEA. The CDR3 contains 12 residues. The V end was cut by 6 bases, the J end by 4 bases, with 10 bases between. The chain's CDR3 is CSVRTGYNEQFF. The CDR3 region has the DNA TGCAGCGTGCGTACAGGTTACAATGAGCAGTTCTTC.

The table lists this clonotype with a few counts. This chain uses TRBV14 with TRBJ2-3; D uncertain. Germline CDR1 reads SGHDN; CDR2 reads FVKESK. The V end was cut by 3 bases, the J end by 4 bases, with 2 bases between. The CDR3 extends over 11 amino acids. CDR3 residues: CASSHSDTQYF. The CDR3 nucleotides read TGTGCCAGCAGCCATTCAGATACGCAGTATTTT.

V and J are TRBV30 and TRBJ1-2; a weak D match, TRBD1 (5 bases). Between the trimmed V and J ends, which lost 0 bases and 7 bases, there was a span of 21 bases. This CDR3 region has 16 residues. Germline loops: CDR1 GTSNPN, CDR2 SVGIG (reference sequence). Here the CDR3 reads CAWSVPHSGAPLGYTF. The CDR3 region has the DNA TGTGCCTGGAGTGTCCCCCACAGTGGGGCACCCCTTGGCTACACCTTC. The full variable domain, completed using reference TRBV30 and TRBJ1-2, is SQTIHQWPATLVQPVGSPLSLECTVEGTSNPNLYWYRQAAGRGLQLLFYSVGIGQISSEVPQNLSASRPQDRQFILSSKKLLLSDSGFYLCAWSVPHSGAPLGYTFGSGTRLTVV.

The chain carries TRBV7-2 and TRBJ2-1; tentatively, D is TRBD2 (6 bases). The germline V and J ends were trimmed by 5 bases and 9 bases, with 29 bases remaining between them. This CDR3 region has 18 residues. Germline CDR1 is SGHTA and CDR2 is FQGNSA. The CDR3 DNA reads as TGTGCCAGCAGCCATCGACGTGGGGAGGTTAGAACAGGCGGTGAGCAGTTCTTC. This translates into CASSHRRGEVRTGGEQFF.

Remarks on this clonotype: A much larger clone differs from this one at a single base, so this may be a read error. The chain joins TRBV30 to TRBJ2-1, with TRBD1 as a possible D gene (5 bases). The germline CDR1 and CDR2 sequences are GTSNPN and SVGIG (reference sequence). The CDR3 sequence is 13 residues long. Here the CDR3 reads CAWGDRQYSEQFF. DNA of the CDR3: TGTGCCTGGGGTGACAGACAGTACAGTGAGCAGTTCTTC.

In this sample, this clonotype turned up a few times. The rearrangement joins TRBV28 to TRBJ1-2; D gene uncertain. Trimming removed 4 bases from V and 8 bases from J, with 14 bases in between. This CDR3 region has 13 residues. Germline V gene data show CDR1 as MDHEN and CDR2 as SYDVKM. The CDR3 region is CASSSPPRRGYTF. The CDR3 nucleotides read TGTGCCAGCAGTTCTCCGCCTCGAAGGGGCTACACCTTC.

Relative to its sample, this clonotype is medium-sized (0.01 to 0.1%). V gene TRBV6-1 combines with J gene TRBJ2-6; D tentatively reads TRBD1 or TRBD2 (5 bases each). Trimming took off 0 bases at V and 2 bases at J, with 8 bases between the two ends. The CDR3 spans 16 residues. CDR1 is MNHNS, CDR2 SASEGT, per germline. The CDR3 sequence is CASSEALGAGANVLTF. The CDR3 bases are TGTGCCAGCAGTGAAGCGTTGGGGGCTGGGGCCAACGTCCTGACTTTC.

This clonotype is medium-sized (0.01 to 0.1%) in the sample. This chain uses TRBV30 with TRBJ2-1; 7 positions match TRBD2. CDR3 size: 15 residues. Germline lookup yields CDR1 GTSNPN and CDR2 SVGIG (reference sequence). J gave up 5 bases and V 2 bases, and 9 bases lay outside the gene matches. As DNA, the CDR3 is TGTGCCTGGAGTCGCGGGAGCGGGGAAAACAATGAGCAGTTCTTC. As protein: CAWSRGSGENNEQFF.

CDR3 nucleotides: TGTGCCAGCAGCCTTGACACAGATACGCAGTATTTT. It yields the protein CASSLDTDTQYF. The chain couples TRBV6-4 to TRBJ2-3; D gene uncertain. Germline values: CDR1 MRHNA, CDR2 SNTAGT. The CDR3 spans 12 residues. The ends were cut back, 6 bases at V and 2 bases at J, with 6 bases in the middle.

The DNA of the CDR3 is TGTGCCAGTAGTATAGGGCGGACCGTGGGCGGGAGAGAAAACAATGAGCAGTTCTTC. This translates into CASSIGRTVGGRENNEQFF. The rearrangement uses TRBV19 and TRBJ2-1; TRBD2 aligns across 7 bases. Germline-derived CDR1 and CDR2 are LNHDA and SQIVND (reference sequence). The V and J ends lost 1 base and 5 bases, in that order; junction bases with no gene match: 17. This CDR3 is 19 amino acids long. The full variable domain, its missing parts supplied by reference TRBV19 and TRBJ2-1, is DGGITQSPKYLFRKEGQNVTLSCEQNLNHDAMYWYRQDPGQGLRLIYYSQIVNDFQKGDIAEGYSVSREKKESFPLTVTSAQKNPTAFYLCASSIGRTVGGRENNEQFFGPGTRLTVL.

This clonotype has a handful of counts. This chain joins TRBV30 and TRBJ1-1; 11 nucleotides align to TRBD1. CDR1 is GTSNPN and CDR2 is SVGIG in the germline V gene (reference sequence). The length of the CDR3 is 16 residues. V lost 8 bases, J lost 3 bases, and 14 bases stayed unmatched. In DNA form, the CDR3 reads TGTGCCGGCTACTTCCGGGACAGGGGGTATGACACTGAAGCTTTCTTT. This translates into CAGYFRDRGYDTEAFF.

The chain links TRBV11-2 to TRBJ2-1; tentative D call: TRBD2 (5 bases). V was trimmed by 10 bases and J by 2 bases, leaving 12 bases between them. Germline V CDR1 and CDR2: SGHAT, FQNNGV. The CDR3 is made up of 13 amino acids. CDR3 in DNA: TGTGCCATCCTAGCAAAAACCTACAATGAGCAGTTCTTC. Its protein is CAILAKTYNEQFF. The full variable domain, with the rest looked up from reference TRBV11-2 and TRBJ2-1, is EAGVAQSPRYKIIEKRQSVAFWCNPISGHATLYWYQQILGQGPKLLIQFQNNGVVDDSQLPKDRFSAERLKGVDSTLKIQPAKLEDSAVYLCAILAKTYNEQFFGPGTRLTVL.

By sample fraction, this clonotype is medium-sized. The chain has TRBV28 and TRBJ1-1; a possible D gene is TRBD1 (5 bases). Germline loops: CDR1 MDHEN, CDR2 SYDVKM. The CDR3 totals 13 residues. Trimming left V 3 bases short and J 8 bases short, with 13 bases between. The CDR3 is CASSFEVWGEAFF. The CDR3 DNA reads as TGTGCCAGCAGTTTCGAGGTGTGGGGGGAAGCTTTCTTT.

In this sample, this clonotype turned up many times. The V gene is TRBV5-4, the J gene TRBJ2-1; 9 bases are a match to TRBD2. The length of the CDR3 is 16 residues. The V and J ends lost 4 bases and 5 bases, in that order; junction bases with no gene match: 10. Germline loops: CDR1 SGHNT, CDR2 YYREEE (reference sequence). The CDR3: CASSPPGVAGDNEQFF. In DNA form, the CDR3 reads TGTGCCAGCAGCCCCCCCGGGGTAGCGGGAGACAATGAGCAGTTCTTC.

This chain joins TRBV19 and TRBJ2-3; 10 positions agree with TRBD1. There are 17 residues in the CDR3. The junction had 10 bases not matched to a gene; V was cut back by 5 bases and J by 2 bases. Germline V lookup: CDR1 LNHDA, CDR2 SQIVND (reference sequence). The CDR3 DNA reads TGTGCCAGTAGTCCGACAGGGGGCCGGGACTCCACAGATACGCAGTATTTT. Its translation: CASSPTGGRDSTDTQYF.

V usage is TRBV10-1 and J usage is TRBJ2-3, with TRBD2 matching over 10 bases. The CDR3 is made up of 16 amino acids. Per the germline V gene, CDR1 is WNHNN and CDR2 is SYGVQD (reference sequence). V gave up 2 bases and J gave up 4 bases; unmatched junction bases: 6. The DNA for the CDR3 is TGCGCCAGCAGTGAGGATAGCGGGAGGAAAGCAGATACGCAGTATTTT. Its protein product is CASSEDSGRKADTQYF.